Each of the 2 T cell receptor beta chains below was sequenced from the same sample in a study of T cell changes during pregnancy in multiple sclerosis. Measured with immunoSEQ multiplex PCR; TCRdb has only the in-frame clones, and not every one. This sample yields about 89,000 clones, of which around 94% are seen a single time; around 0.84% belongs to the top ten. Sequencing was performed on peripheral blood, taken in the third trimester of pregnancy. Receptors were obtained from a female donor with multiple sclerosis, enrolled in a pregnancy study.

CDR3 region: CASSLAVAGPEQYF. The CDR3 bases are TGCGCCAGCAGCTTGGCCGTGGCAGGGCCCGAGCAGTACTTC. The V and J genes are TRBV5-1 and TRBJ2-7, with D possibly TRBD1 on 5 matching bases. Germline V gene sequence: CDR1 SGHRS, CDR2 YFSETQ. The V end was cut by 0 bases, the J end by 6 bases, with 13 bases between. The CDR3 spans 14 residues.

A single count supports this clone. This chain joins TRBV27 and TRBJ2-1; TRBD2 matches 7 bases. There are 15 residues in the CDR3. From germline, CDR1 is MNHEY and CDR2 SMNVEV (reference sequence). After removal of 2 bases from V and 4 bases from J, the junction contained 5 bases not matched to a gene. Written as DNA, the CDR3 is TGTGCCAGCAGTTTAGGGTCCGGGGGGTACAATGAGCAGTTCTTC. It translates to CASSLGSGGYNEQFF.